Listed below are T cell receptor beta chains from one sample, sequenced in a study of cytomegalovirus exposure and HLA in healthy donors. Generated by immunoSEQ multiplex PCR, the TCRdb table keeps only in-frame clones and is missing some. In total, the table holds more than 200,000 clones. The source material was PBMCs. These receptors were collected from a woman aged 25 to 39 in good health and CMV-seropositive. Each CDR3 is given with its conserved first and last residue. A D gene is named only where the DNA matches it firmly.

>TRBJ2-1|TRBV30|TRBD1
TGTGCCCAGGACAGGGGAAGGGGCAATGAGCAGTTCTTC
CAQDRGRGNEQFF
>TRBJ2-5|TRBV7-2|-
TGTGCCAGCAGCTTAGCCATTCAAGAGACCCAGTACTTC
CASSLAIQETQYF
>TRBJ1-5|TRBV7-9|-
TGTGCCAGCAGCTCCGGCCGCGGGGATAGCAATCAGCCCCAGCATTTT
CASSSGRGDSNQPQHF
>TRBJ2-2|TRBV28|-
TGTGCCAGCAGTTTATACAGGGCGAACACCGGGGAGCTGTTTTTT
CASSLYRANTGELFF
>TRBJ2-2|TRBV30|-
TGTGCCTGGACCATTGGGGCCCTCGGGAACACCGGGGAGCTGTTTTTT
CAWTIGALGNTGELFF
>TRBJ2-2|TRBV19|TRBD1
TGTGCCAGTAGTATAGCCCGGGACAGGGGATCCGGGGAGCTGTTTTTT
CASSIARDRGSGELFF
>TRBJ2-5|TRBV30|-
TGTGCCTGGAGTGGCGGAGAGACCCAGTACTTC
CAWSGGETQYF
>TRBJ1-5|TRBV4-1|-
TGCGCCAGCAGCCAAGATTACTTGACGGGGACACTAGGGCCCCAGCATTTT
CASSQDYLTGTLGPQHF
>TRBJ1-1|TRBV30|TRBD1
TGTGCCTGGAGTACCACAGGGGGCGCGGACACTGAAGCTTTCTTT
CAWSTTGGADTEAFF
>TRBJ1-4|TRBV21-1|-
TGTGCCAGCAGCAAACAGGGGGCTGATTCTAATGAAAAACTGTTTTTT
CASSKQGADSNEKLFF
>TRBJ2-7|TRBV5-8|-
TGTGCCAGCAGCTTGGGGCCCACAGGCTCCTACGAGCAGTACTTC
CASSLGPTGSYEQYF
>TRBJ2-2|TRBV6-5|TRBD2
TGTGCCAGCAGTTACTTCGATAGCGGGGCCACCGGGGAGCTGTTTTTT
CASSYFDSGATGELFF
>TRBJ1-1|TRBV6-5|-
TGTGCCAGCAGTTACGACGGGGTGGGGAGTGGCACTGAAGCTTTCTTT
CASSYDGVGSGTEAFF
>TRBJ2-1|TRBV25-1|-
TGTGCCAGCAGTGATACCGGGACTGTCTCCAACAATGAGCAGTTCTTC
CASSDTGTVSNNEQFF
>TRBJ1-1|TRBV7-9|TRBD1
TGTGCCAGCAGCTTAGCGGGACAGACTAAAATGAACACTGAAGCTTTCTTT
CASSLAGQTKMNTEAFF
>TRBJ2-1|TRBV11-2|TRBD2
TGTGCCAGCAGCGACCCGGGACTAGCGGGATACAATGAGCAGTTCTTC
CASSDPGLAGYNEQFF
>TRBJ2-7|TRBV5-1|TRBD1
TGCGCCAGCAGCCAGGGGACAGGGAATTCCTACGAGCAGTACTTC
CASSQGTGNSYEQYF
>TRBJ2-3|TRBV4-2|TRBD2
TGTGCCAGCAGCCAAGGCCCACTAGCGGGGGAAGATACGCAGTATTTT
CASSQGPLAGEDTQYF
>TRBJ2-2|TRBV28|TRBD1
TGTGCCAGCAGGGACAGGGGGCCTTCGAACACCGGGGAGCTGTTTTTT
CASRDRGPSNTGELFF
>TRBJ1-6|TRBV7-9|-
TGTGCCAGCAGCTATTCGTCACAGAGCTCCTATAATTCACCCCTCCACTTT
CASSYSSQSSYNSPLHF
>TRBJ2-2|TRBV27|-
TGTGCCAGCAGTGGGGGGAGAACCGGGGAGCTGTTTTTT
CASSGGRTGELFF
>TRBJ1-1|TRBV6-6|-
TGTGCCAGCAGACAGGGCCATGCCACTGAAGCTTTCTTT
CASRQGHATEAFF
>TRBJ1-1|TRBV7-2|-
TGTGCCAGCAGCTTAGCGCGGACAGCGAACACTGAAGCTTTCTTT
CASSLARTANTEAFF
>TRBJ2-5|TRBV6-5|TRBD2
TGTGCCAGCAGTTACTCCGGGACTAGCGGGAAAGAGACCCAGTACTTC
CASSYSGTSGKETQYF
>TRBJ2-5|TRBV10-2|-
TGCGCCAGCATGCAGGGCCAAGAGACCCAGTACTTC
CASMQGQETQYF
>TRBJ2-2|TRBV4-1|TRBD2
TGCGCCAGCAGCCTATATCTTAGGCTAGCGGGAGACACCGGGGAGCTGTTTTTT
CASSLYLRLAGDTGELFF
>TRBJ2-5|TRBV18|-
TGTGCCAGCTCACCGGACTTGTTAGAGACCCAGTACTTC
CASSPDLLETQYF
>TRBJ1-1|TRBV2|-
TGTGCCAGCAGTATACAGGGACACGGCGGCACTGAAGCTTTCTTT
CASSIQGHGGTEAFF
>TRBJ1-2|TRBV5-1|-
TGCGCCAGCAGCTTCGAGGGGGACTATGGCTACACCTTC
CASSFEGDYGYTF
>TRBJ1-1|TRBV4-1|-
TGCGCCAGCAGCCTTCGCCAGGGCGGGAACACTGAAGCTTTCTTT
CASSLRQGGNTEAFF
>TRBJ2-3|TRBV19|TRBD2
TGTGCCAGTAGAGGACTAGCCGACACAGATACGCAGTATTTT
CASRGLADTDTQYF
>TRBJ2-7|TRBV5-4|TRBD2
TGTGCCAGCAGCGGAACTAGCGGGGGGTTCTACGAGCAGTACTTC
CASSGTSGGFYEQYF
>TRBJ2-3|TRBV7-9|-
TGTGCCAGCAGCCCCCCCCGGGGGGCAGGCACAGATACGCAGTATTTT
CASSPPRGAGTDTQYF
>TRBJ2-5|TRBV5-1|TRBD2
TGCGCCAGCAGCCTGGACCTCGGCGGGAGGGAGACCCAGTACTTC
CASSLDLGGRETQYF
>TRBJ2-3|TRBV19|TRBD2
TGTGCCAGTAGCTTGCAACTAGCGGTAAGGGCAGATACGCAGTATTTT
CASSLQLAVRADTQYF
>TRBJ2-7|TRBV27|TRBD1
TGTGCCAGCAGTTTCTACGGGACAGGGTTCTACGAGCAGTACTTC
CASSFYGTGFYEQYF
>TRBJ1-3|TRBV27|-
TGTGCCAGCAGTTCCGGGGGGACTGGAAACACCATATATTTT
CASSSGGTGNTIYF
>TRBJ1-4|TRBV6-5|-
TGTGCCAGCAGTTACGGAGCCAACACGGTCGGAGAAAAACTGTTTTTT
CASSYGANTVGEKLFF
>TRBJ1-2|TRBV25-1|-
TGTGCCAGCAGTGATATGACAGCCTGGGGCTATGGCTACACCTTC
CASSDMTAWGYGYTF
>TRBJ2-3|TRBV2|-
TGTGCCAGCAGTGCTGGCACAGATACGCAGTATTTT
CASSAGTDTQYF
>TRBJ2-2|TRBV19|TRBD1
TGTGCCAGTAGTATAGGACAGAGAATATTGGGACAGGGGAGCGCCGGGGAGCTGTTTTTT
CASSIGQRILGQGSAGELFF
>TRBJ1-1|TRBV28|TRBD1
TGTGCCAGCAGTCTGGGACAGGGGAACACTGAAGCTTTCTTT
CASSLGQGNTEAFF
>TRBJ2-5|TRBV15|-
TGTGCCACCAGCAGAGATAGGGCAGGGTGGGAGACCCAGTACTTC
CATSRDRAGWETQYF
>TRBJ1-4|TRBV28|-
TGTGCCAGCGGCGGTGGTTCAAATGAAAAACTGTTTTTT
CASGGGSNEKLFF
>TRBJ2-7|TRBV7-9|TRBD1
TGTGCCAGCAGCCCACTGGACAGGGGCTACGAGCAGTACTTC
CASSPLDRGYEQYF
>TRBJ1-2|TRBV5-1|-
TGCGCCAGCAGCTTTGGACTGCTCTATGGCTACACCTTC
CASSFGLLYGYTF